This T cell receptor (beta chain) was captured in a study of T cells in Graves' hyperthyroidism and ophthalmopathy. Study at large: Upon initial diagnosis and before any treatment, peripheral blood was collected.

This clonotype came up many times. Amplified TCR beta CDR3 regions derived from RNA transcripts. TCR CDR3 underwent first-round RT-PCR with the HTBI primer set. TCRdb re-called the multiplex PCR reads with MiXCR, one entry per CDR3 protein. The sample has some 580,000 distinct CDR3 sequences; more than 15% are singletons. The sequenced material came from blood. The source is a woman aged 40 to 49 with Graves' ophthalmopathy.

The CDR3 loop is CASSLEQGYGYTF. CDR3 DNA: TGCGCCAGCAGCTTGGAACAGGGGTATGGCTACACCTTC. V gene TRBV5-1 combines with J gene TRBJ1-2; TRBD1 matches 7 bases. The junction had 1 base not matched to a gene; V was cut back by 0 bases and J by 5 bases. Germline V CDR1 and CDR2: SGHRS, YFSETQ. The CDR3 is 13 amino acids.